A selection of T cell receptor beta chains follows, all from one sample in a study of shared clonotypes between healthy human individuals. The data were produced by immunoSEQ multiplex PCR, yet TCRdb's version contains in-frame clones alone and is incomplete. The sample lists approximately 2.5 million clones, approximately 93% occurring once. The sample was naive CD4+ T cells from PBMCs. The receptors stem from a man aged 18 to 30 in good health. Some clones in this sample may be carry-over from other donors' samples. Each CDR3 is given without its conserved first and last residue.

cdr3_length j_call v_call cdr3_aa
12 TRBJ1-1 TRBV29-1 SVWDRGRYTEAF
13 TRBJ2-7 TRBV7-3 ASSSINSGGSEQY
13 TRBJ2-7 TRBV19 ASSIAGTEIYEQY
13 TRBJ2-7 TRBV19 ASSTQRASSYEQY
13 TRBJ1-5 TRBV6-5 ASSYSSRGSWPQH
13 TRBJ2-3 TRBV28 ASSLAGRRADTQY
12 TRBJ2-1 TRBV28 ASSFPGGVNEQF
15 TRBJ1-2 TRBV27 ASRGPQYLKYNYGYT
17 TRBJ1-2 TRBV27 ASSFFPRSGTGGNYGYT
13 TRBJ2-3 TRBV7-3 ASSLNSGRTDTQY
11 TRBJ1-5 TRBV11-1 ASSSGQGGPQH
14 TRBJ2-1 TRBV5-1 ASSARTSGSHNEQF
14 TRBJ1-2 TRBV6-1 ASSDIRTGADYGYT
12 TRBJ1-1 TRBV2 ASSEGGSSTEAF
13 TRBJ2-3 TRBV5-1 ASSFTSSYTDTQY
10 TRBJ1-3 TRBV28 ASQLGENTIY
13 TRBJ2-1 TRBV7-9 ASALVTPSYNEQF
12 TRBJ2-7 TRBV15 ATSSDPISQRQY
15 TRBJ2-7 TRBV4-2 ASSPPRGAGSSYEQY
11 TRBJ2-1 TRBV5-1 ASSLVVGNEQF
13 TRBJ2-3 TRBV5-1 ASSLKAEGTDTQY
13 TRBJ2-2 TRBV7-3 ASSLAGLNTGELF
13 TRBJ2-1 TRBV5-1 ASSSTVGSYNEQF
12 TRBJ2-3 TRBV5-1 ASKNGRAVDTQY
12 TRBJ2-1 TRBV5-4 ASRPPSGDNEQF
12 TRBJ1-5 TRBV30 AWSVGGNNQPQH
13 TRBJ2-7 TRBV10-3 AISVRTGVGDEQY
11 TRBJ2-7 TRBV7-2 ASSSSQGHEQY
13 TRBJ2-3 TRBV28 ASSPDRGPADTQY
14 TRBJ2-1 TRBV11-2 ASSLEAGYSYNEQF
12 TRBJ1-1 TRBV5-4 ASSLAGKNTEAF
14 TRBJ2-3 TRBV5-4 ASSLPSGRPADTQY
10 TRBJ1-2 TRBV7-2 ASSLANYGYT
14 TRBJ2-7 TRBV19 ASRRLAGGGSYEQY
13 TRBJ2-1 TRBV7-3 ASSLLGVSYNEQF
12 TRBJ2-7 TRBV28 ASSPEGGVSEQY
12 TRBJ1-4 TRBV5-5 ASSRTGNNEKLF
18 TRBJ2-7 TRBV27 ASRTLKRGLATISSYEQY
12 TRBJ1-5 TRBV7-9 ASSFSGDNQPQH
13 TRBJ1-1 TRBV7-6 ASSAGGFSNTEAF
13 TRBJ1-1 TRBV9 ASSVRQGRHTEAF
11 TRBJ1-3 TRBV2 ASSADRENTIY
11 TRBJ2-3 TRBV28 NLDRDTTDTQY
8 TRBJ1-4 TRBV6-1 ASEREKLF
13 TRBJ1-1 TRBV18 ASSPPRTGGTEAF
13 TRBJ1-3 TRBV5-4 ASSGTEFSGNTIY
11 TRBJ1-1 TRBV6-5 ASWGQGGTEAF
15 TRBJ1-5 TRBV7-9 ASSLDLGQGWAQPQH
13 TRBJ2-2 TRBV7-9 ASSRTSGNTGELF
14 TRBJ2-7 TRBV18 ASSSLLTSGGYEQY
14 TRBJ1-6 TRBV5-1 ASSYVETSYNSPLH
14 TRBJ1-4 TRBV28 ASFEGWGPLNEKLF
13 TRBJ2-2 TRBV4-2 ASSPRGGDTGELF
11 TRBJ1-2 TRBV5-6 ASRHRGTYGYT